What follows describes a single T cell receptor beta chain. The source of the sample is a study of T cell responses to AZD1222 COVID-19 vaccine. Method: immunoSEQ multiplex PCR; TCRdb's copy keeps in-frame clones and lacks some. This sample has about 160,000 clones, with under 95% found just once. The CDR3 runs 17 residues. CDR1 is SGHNT and CDR2 is YYREEE in the germline V gene (reference sequence). V lost 4 bases, J lost 6 bases, and 12 bases stayed unmatched. The sequence was collected from an adult in good health. The genes are TRBV5-4 and TRBJ1-6; TRBD1 agrees at 8 bases. Sequenced material: peripheral blood, taken on day 0 of AZD1222 vaccination. The CDR3 DNA reads TGTGCCAGCAGCCCCCACCCCGGGACAGGTTTTAATTCACCCCTCCACTTT. Its protein is CASSPHPGTGFNSPLHF.